These T cell receptor beta chains were read from a single sample in a study of beta chain features in type 1 diabetes. The repertoire was sequenced with immunoSEQ multiplex PCR; TCRdb's copy has only in-frame clones and lacks some. The data show tens of thousands of clones, around three fifths seen once. Input material: Tregs from blood. The receptors come from a woman younger than 30 in good health. The conserved cysteine and the conserved F or W are not part of the CDR3 here.

TRBV5-1	TRBJ1-1	ASSLGGQDEAF
TRBV28	TRBJ1-2	ASRPGGTERGYT
TRBV19	TRBJ2-3	ASSARFRTDTQY
TRBV29-1	TRBJ2-5	SVEGIRGETQY
TRBV29-1	TRBJ2-1	SVGGGQGLSYNEQF
TRBV21-1	TRBJ2-1	ASSKALGGGRAIHNEQF
TRBV4-2	TRBJ1-1	ASSRTGTGATEAF
TRBV18	TRBJ2-7	ASSGDRGSYEQY
TRBV5-1	TRBJ2-3	ASSLELAGVDTQY
TRBV6-6	TRBJ1-5	ASSRGHNQPQH
TRBV6-5	TRBJ1-5	ASSETGGWTPQH
TRBV6-1	TRBJ2-3	ASSERVAQGDTQY
TRBV5-1	TRBJ2-7	ASRGTSGYEQY
TRBV11-3	TRBJ2-3	ASSLGGSGRISDTQY
TRBV13	TRBJ2-5	ASSLDGSETQY
TRBV10-3	TRBJ1-6	AISPFRDNSPLH
TRBV18	TRBJ2-5	ASSPGTYTTEQY
TRBV19	TRBJ1-2	ASSIRRTNYGYT
TRBV5-1	TRBJ1-5	ASSPTGDQPQH
TRBV6-6	TRBJ2-7	ASSYFLTGHEQY
TRBV5-6	TRBJ2-5	ASSLAGTEETQY
TRBV27	TRBJ2-5	ASSPRGRDETQY
TRBV9	TRBJ2-5	ASSSSTAGEETQY
TRBV7-2	TRBJ2-5	ASATGPETQY
TRBV19	TRBJ1-5	ASSGTTGFQPQH
TRBV5-1	TRBJ1-1	ASSARQGTGAEAF
TRBV18	TRBJ1-3	ASSLSDTSGNTIY
TRBV7-9	TRBJ2-5	ASSYWDREGTQY
TRBV4-1	TRBJ2-7	ASSPPGAGGPTQQY
TRBV6-5	TRBJ2-7	ASSNPGVEQY
TRBV29-1	TRBJ2-2	SVEVDRVYSGELF
TRBV6-1	TRBJ2-1	ASSEAVRGLYNEQF
TRBV6-5	TRBJ1-4	ASRTAAVGEKLF
TRBV4-2	TRBJ2-4	ASSQLGKTGDLAKNIQY
TRBV6-6	TRBJ2-7	ASSRGQGGSYEQY
TRBV10-3	TRBJ2-1	AISESLTVTYNEQF
TRBV10-3	TRBJ1-2	ANSGEGYGYT
TRBV5-1	TRBJ2-1	ASSLGAEYNEQF
TRBV11-2	TRBJ1-2	ASSVDRGYGYT
TRBV5-1	TRBJ2-1	ASSVTSYLYNEQF